The source of this T cell receptor beta chain is a study of blood T cell repertoires in COVID-19. The Seattle site enrolled patients during active infection and followed them longitudinally. In the source study's methods: Nucleated cell number was recorded as an estimate derived from reference gene primer amplification. Measured with immunoSEQ multiplex PCR; TCRdb has only the in-frame clones, and not every one. V, J and clone size derive from that table, while D and trimming were established from the DNA sequence. The sample lists about 340,000 clones, 80% to 90% occurring once. Material for sequencing was peripheral blood. The receptor was isolated from a woman in her fifties or sixties with COVID-19, enrolled during active disease.

CDR3 amino acids: CAWSGGLGEKLFF. The CDR3 region has the DNA TGTGCCTGGAGTGGGGGGCTGGGTGAAAAACTGTTTTTT. This chain connects TRBV30 to TRBJ1-4; TRBD1 is a possible D gene (6 bases). V gave up 1 base and J gave up 7 bases, with 10 bases separating them. CDR1 and CDR2 from the germline V gene are GTSNPN and SVGIG (reference sequence). The CDR3 is 13 amino acids. Complete variable domain (other parts from reference TRBV30 and TRBJ1-4): SQTIHQWPATLVQPVGSPLSLECTVEGTSNPNLYWYRQAAGRGLQLLFYSVGIGQISSEVPQNLSASRPQDRQFILSSKKLLLSDSGFYLCAWSGGLGEKLFFGSGTQLSVL.